What follows are 19 T cell receptor beta chains derived from one specimen sequenced in a study of CD8 T cells in Susac syndrome. Random-hexamer reverse transcription was applied to 0.5 to 1 ug RNA. TCRdb re-analysed the immunoSEQ multiplex PCR reads in MiXCR, keeping a single row per CDR3 protein. In the table there are 50,000 to 60,000 distinct CDR3 sequences, about 92% of which are singletons. Sequencing was done on a sample of CD8+ T cells from PBMCs. The source of these receptors is a human donor in good health.

The chain links TRBV13 to TRBJ2-7; the D gene is possibly TRBD1 (5 bases). The CDR3 length is 13 residues. The germline gives CDR1 PRHDT, CDR2 FYEKMQ (reference sequence). The ends were cut back, 5 bases at V and 5 bases at J, with 13 bases in the middle. The chain's CDR3 is CASSRRQYNEQYF. The CDR3 bases are TGTGCCAGCAGCCGAAGACAGTACAACGAGCAGTACTTC.

This rearrangement joins TRBV4-3 to TRBJ2-1; D remains unclear. The germline gives CDR1 LGHNA, CDR2 YSLEER. Trimming left V 0 bases short and J 3 bases short, with 18 bases between. The CDR3 is made up of 18 amino acids. The CDR3 reads CASSQDLGFPPIYNEQFF. The CDR3 DNA follows: TGCGCCAGCAGCCAAGATCTCGGGTTCCCCCCTATCTACAATGAGCAGTTCTTC.

The chain carries TRBV7-9 and TRBJ2-7; 8 bases agree with TRBD1. Trimming took 2 bases from V and 5 from J; bases not matched to a gene: 5. There are 14 residues in the CDR3. The V gene's germline CDR1 is SEHNR and CDR2 FQNEAQ (reference sequence). CDR3 amino acids: CASSLKTGVDEQYF. CDR3 in DNA: TGTGCCAGCAGCTTAAAGACAGGGGTGGACGAGCAGTACTTC.

The chain links TRBV5-1 to TRBJ2-7; D is unclear. Germline V gene lookup returns CDR1 SGHRS and CDR2 YFSETQ. The CDR3 consists of 13 residues. Trimming pared 0 bases from V and 4 bases from J, leaving 8 bases between. The CDR3 bases are TGCGCCAGCAGCTTGGACTGGGATTACGAGCAGTACTTC. It is translated as CASSLDWDYEQYF. Full variable domain (missing parts from reference TRBV5-1 and TRBJ2-7): KAGVTQTPRYLIKTRGQQVTLSCSPISGHRSVSWYQQTPGQGLQFLFEYFSETQRNKGNFPGRFSGRQFSNSRSEMNVSTLELGDSALYLCASSLDWDYEQYFGPGTRLTVT.

This clonotype has only a few counts. The CDR3 sequence: CGWGEGETQYF. For the CDR3, the DNA is TGTGGGTGGGGCGAGGGGGAGACCCAGTACTTC. The rearrangement links TRBV28 to TRBJ2-5; D might be TRBD1 or TRBD2, each matching 5 bases. The CDR3 covers 11 residues. CDR1 and CDR2 from the germline V gene are MDHEN and SYDVKM.

The chain combines TRBV25-1 with TRBJ2-1; unclear D gene. V shed 7 bases and J shed 4 bases, with 11 bases lying between them. Germline V lookup: CDR1 MGHDK, CDR2 SYGVNS. CDR3 length equals 13 residues. CDR3 residues: CASIPLGYNEQFF. The CDR3, as DNA: TGTGCCAGCATCCCCTTGGGATACAATGAGCAGTTCTTC.

The DNA for the CDR3 is TGTGCCAGCAGCTTAGATCCGGGGTCTCAAGAGACCCAGTACTTC. This sequence encodes CASSLDPGSQETQYF. The chain joins TRBV11-2 to TRBJ2-5; tentative D call: TRBD2 (5 bases). Trimming removed 0 bases from V and 2 bases from J, with 10 bases in between. The germline CDR1 and CDR2 sequences are SGHAT and FQNNGV. There are 15 residues in the CDR3.

The chain links TRBV28 to TRBJ2-4; tentatively, D is TRBD1 (6 bases). V lost 5 bases and J lost 8, with 16 bases in between. The V gene's germline CDR1 is MDHEN and CDR2 SYDVKM. The CDR3 sequence is 14 residues long. The CDR3 DNA reads TGTGCCAGCAGTCTGACAGGCGATAAAGACATTCAGTACTTC. It translates to CASSLTGDKDIQYF.

The chain is built from TRBV7-9 and TRBJ1-2; D ambiguous. The CDR3 is 13 amino acids. Trimming pared 5 bases from V and 6 bases from J, leaving 13 bases between. Per the germline V gene, CDR1 is SEHNR and CDR2 is FQNEAQ (reference sequence). The CDR3 spells CASSRAAGNGYTF. The CDR3 nucleotides read TGTGCCAGCAGCAGAGCAGCTGGGAATGGCTACACCTTC.

The chain employs TRBV12-3 or TRBV12-4 and TRBJ2-1; perhaps TRBD2 as D (7 bases). This CDR3 has 15 amino acids. V was clipped by 5 bases and J by 5 bases, with 16 bases between them. As DNA, the CDR3 is TGTGCCAGCAGTACTCCCGGAGGGGGGGACAATGAGCAGTTCTTC. This encodes CASSTPGGGDNEQFF.

A single count supports this clonotype. The chain has TRBV10-3 and TRBJ1-1; 9 positions match TRBD1. CDR1 is ENHRY, CDR2 SYGVKD, per germline. Trimming at V came to 4 bases and at J to 4 bases, leaving 22 bases not matched to a gene. The CDR3 extends over 20 amino acids. The CDR3 bases are TGTGCCATCAGTGCCTTCCGGGACAGGGAAGGTTCCGGGGAGAGCACTGAAGCTTTCTTT. It is translated as CAISAFRDREGSGESTEAFF.

The count of this clonotype is one. The CDR3 coding sequence is TGTGCCAGCAGCTTAGAACAGGAGGGCAATCAGCCCCAGCATTTT. Protein: CASSLEQEGNQPQHF. V usage is TRBV7-9 and J usage is TRBJ1-5; TRBD1 might be the D (5 bases). Trimming took off 1 base at V and 2 bases at J, with 9 bases between the two ends. The germline V gene encodes CDR1 SEHNR and CDR2 FQNEAQ (reference sequence). There are 15 residues in the CDR3.

This sequence joins TRBV7-3 and TRBJ2-1, with D possibly TRBD1 on 6 matching bases. Germline V gene lookup returns CDR1 SGHTA and CDR2 FQGTGA. The CDR3 has 15 residues. V lost 5 bases, J lost 5 bases, and 16 bases lay in between. The CDR3 protein is CASSRTARTHNEQFF. In DNA, the CDR3 is TGTGCCAGCAGCAGGACAGCCAGGACCCACAATGAGCAGTTCTTC.

V gene TRBV11-1 combines with J gene TRBJ2-7, with D perhaps matching TRBD1 or TRBD2 (5 bases each). Per germline, CDR1 SGHAT and CDR2 FQDESV (reference sequence). The V end was cut by 5 bases, the J end by 2 bases, with 10 bases between. CDR3 size: 13 residues. CDR3 region: CASSQMGAYEQYF. CDR3 DNA sequence: TGTGCCAGCAGCCAGATGGGGGCCTACGAGCAGTACTTC.

The chain joins TRBV6-5 to TRBJ1-4; possible D gene TRBD1, 5 bases. Trimming stripped 6 bases from V and 6 bases from J, with 14 bases between. This CDR3 is 14 amino acids long. Per germline, CDR1 MNHEY and CDR2 SVGAGI. CDR3 coding DNA: TGTGCCAGCAGCCCATTTCGGGGCGATGAAAAACTGTTTTTT. Its protein is CASSPFRGDEKLFF.

The chain combines TRBV7-9 with TRBJ2-7; tentative D call: TRBD1 (6 bases). CDR1 and CDR2 from the germline V gene are SEHNR and FQNEAQ (reference sequence). With 5 bases removed from V and 0 bases from J, the gap between germline ends came to 14 bases. This CDR3 has 15 amino acids. As DNA, the CDR3 is TGTGCCAGCAGCCGACCGACAGGCCACTCCTACGAGCAGTACTTC. Translating it yields CASSRPTGHSYEQYF.

The rearrangement uses TRBV4-1 and TRBJ2-7; 10 nucleotides line up with TRBD2. J gave up 4 bases and V 1 base, and 4 bases lay outside the gene matches. The CDR3 spans 15 residues. Germline CDR1 MGHRA, CDR2 YSYEKL. In DNA, the CDR3 is TGCGCCAGCAGCCAAGTGGGACTAGCGATGTACGAGCAGTACTTC. Translation gives CASSQVGLAMYEQYF.

The rearrangement uses TRBV7-9 and TRBJ2-7; D tentatively reads TRBD1 or TRBD2 (5 bases each). The V end lost 2 bases, the J end lost 5 bases, and 16 bases lay between the germline ends. Germline CDR1 reads SEHNR; CDR2 reads FQNEAQ (reference sequence). This CDR3 is 15 amino acids long. CDR3 nucleotides: TGTGCCAGCAGCTTAATGCAGGGAGTTTACCACGAGCAGTACTTC. Translating it yields CASSLMQGVYHEQYF.

This clonotype was recorded only once. This chain uses TRBV5-4 with TRBJ2-1, with TRBD1 as a possible D gene (5 bases). The CDR3 spans 16 residues. Trimming took off 1 base at V and 1 base at J, with 12 bases between the two ends. CDR1 is SGHNT and CDR2 is YYREEE in the germline V gene (reference sequence). CDR3 loop: CASSLSADSSYNEQFF. The DNA for the CDR3 is TGTGCCAGCAGCTTGTCGGCTGACAGTTCCTACAATGAGCAGTTCTTC.